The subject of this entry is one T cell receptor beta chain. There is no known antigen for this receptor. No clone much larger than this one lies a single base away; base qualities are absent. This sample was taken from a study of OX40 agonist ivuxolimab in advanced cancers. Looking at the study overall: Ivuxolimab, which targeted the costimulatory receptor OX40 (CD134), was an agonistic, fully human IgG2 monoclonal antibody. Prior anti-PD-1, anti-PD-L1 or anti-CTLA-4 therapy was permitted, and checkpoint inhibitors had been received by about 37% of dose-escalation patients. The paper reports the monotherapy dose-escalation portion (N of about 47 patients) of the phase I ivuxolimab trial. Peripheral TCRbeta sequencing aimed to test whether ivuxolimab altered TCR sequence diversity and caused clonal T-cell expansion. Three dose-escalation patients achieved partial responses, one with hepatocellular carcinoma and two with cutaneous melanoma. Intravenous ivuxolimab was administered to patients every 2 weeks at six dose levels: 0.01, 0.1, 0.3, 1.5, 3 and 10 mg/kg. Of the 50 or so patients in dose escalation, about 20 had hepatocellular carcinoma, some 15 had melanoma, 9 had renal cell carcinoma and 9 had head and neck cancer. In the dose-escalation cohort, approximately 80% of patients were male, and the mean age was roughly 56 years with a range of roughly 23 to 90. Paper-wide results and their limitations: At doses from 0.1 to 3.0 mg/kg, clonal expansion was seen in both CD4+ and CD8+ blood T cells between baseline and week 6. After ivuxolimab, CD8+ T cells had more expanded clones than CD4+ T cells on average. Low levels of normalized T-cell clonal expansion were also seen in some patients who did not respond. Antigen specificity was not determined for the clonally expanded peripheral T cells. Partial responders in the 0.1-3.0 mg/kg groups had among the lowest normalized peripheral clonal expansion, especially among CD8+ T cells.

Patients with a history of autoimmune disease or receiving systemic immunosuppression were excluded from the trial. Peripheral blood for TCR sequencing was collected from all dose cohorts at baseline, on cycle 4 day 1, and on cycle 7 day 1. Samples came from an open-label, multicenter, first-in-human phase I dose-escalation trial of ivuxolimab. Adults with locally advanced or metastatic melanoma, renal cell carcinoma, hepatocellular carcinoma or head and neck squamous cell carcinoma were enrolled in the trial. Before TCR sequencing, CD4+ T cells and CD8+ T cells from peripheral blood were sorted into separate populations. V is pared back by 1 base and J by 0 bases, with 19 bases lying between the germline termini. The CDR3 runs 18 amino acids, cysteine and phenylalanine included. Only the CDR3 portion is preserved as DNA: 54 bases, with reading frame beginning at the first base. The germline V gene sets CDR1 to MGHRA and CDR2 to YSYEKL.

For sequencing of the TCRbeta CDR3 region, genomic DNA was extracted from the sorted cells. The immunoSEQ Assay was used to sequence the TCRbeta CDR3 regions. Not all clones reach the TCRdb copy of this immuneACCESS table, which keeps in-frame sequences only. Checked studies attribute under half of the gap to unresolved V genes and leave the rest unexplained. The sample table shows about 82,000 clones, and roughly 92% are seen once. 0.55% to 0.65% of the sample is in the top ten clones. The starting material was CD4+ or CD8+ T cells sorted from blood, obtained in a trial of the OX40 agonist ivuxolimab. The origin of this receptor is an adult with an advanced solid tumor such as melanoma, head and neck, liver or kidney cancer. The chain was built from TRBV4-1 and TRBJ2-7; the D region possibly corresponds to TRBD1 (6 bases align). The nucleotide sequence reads TGCGCCAGCAGCCAAGTCCCCAGGGGTTCCTCTTTCTCCTACGAGCAGTACTTC. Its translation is CASSQVPRGSSFSYEQYF.